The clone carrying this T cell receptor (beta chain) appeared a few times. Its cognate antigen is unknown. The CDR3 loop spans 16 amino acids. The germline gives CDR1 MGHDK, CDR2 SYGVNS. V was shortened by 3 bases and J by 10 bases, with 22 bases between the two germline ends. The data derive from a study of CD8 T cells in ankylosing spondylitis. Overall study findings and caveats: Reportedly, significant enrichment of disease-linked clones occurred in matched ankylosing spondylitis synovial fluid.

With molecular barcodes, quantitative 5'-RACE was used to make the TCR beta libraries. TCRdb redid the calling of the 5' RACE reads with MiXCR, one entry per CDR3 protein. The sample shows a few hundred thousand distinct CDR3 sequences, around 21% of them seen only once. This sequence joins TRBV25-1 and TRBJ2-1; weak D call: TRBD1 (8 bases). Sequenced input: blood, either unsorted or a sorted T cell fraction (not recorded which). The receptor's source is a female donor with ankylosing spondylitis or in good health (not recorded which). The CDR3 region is CASSEAGQGGAKEQFF. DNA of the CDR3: TGTGCCAGCAGTGAGGCCGGACAGGGAGGGGCCAAAGAGCAGTTCTTC.